This TCR beta chain was identified in a study of shared clonotypes between healthy human individuals. The study's findings and limits: Researchers found naive subsets generally carried larger estimated richness than memory subsets.

CDR1 and CDR2 from the germline V gene are SGHAT and FQDESV (reference sequence). This CDR3 region has 16 residues. V was pared by 5 bases and J by 1 base, with 15 bases between. Assay: immunoSEQ multiplex PCR; the TCRdb copy retains only in-frame clones and omits some. The sample contains about 2.4 million clones, approximately 93% of which appear only once. With respect to this clone: Its target is not known.

The gene calls are TRBV11-1 and TRBJ2-1; possibly TRBD2 for D (6 bases). This TCR was sampled from a man aged 18 to 29 in good health. Some clones in this sample may be carry-over from other donors' samples. The specimen was naive CD4+ T cells from PBMCs. Subset meaning: CD45RA+ positively selected. The CDR3 region is CASSRLGEQSYNEQFF. The CDR3 DNA reads TGTGCCAGCAGCCGACTAGGGGAGCAGTCCTACAATGAGCAGTTCTTC.